This is a list of T cell receptor beta chains from one sample in a study of patients and donors after allogeneic stem cell transplantation. TCRdb redid the calling of the RT-PCR reads with MiXCR, one entry per CDR3 protein. Of roughly 180,000 distinct CDR3 sequences listed, more than 35% are singletons. Sequencing was carried out using blood, either unsorted or a sorted T cell fraction (not recorded which). The source is a human donor who was either an allogeneic HSCT recipient or a stem cell or donor lymphocyte infusion donor (not recorded which). It is not recorded whose cells these are; they may come from a transplant donor. The CDR3 runs from the conserved cysteine through the conserved F or W. D genes are given only for firm matches. Size is omitted from some rows. Given values are once, few, many or a class for expanded clones.

CDR3aa,CDR3nt,j_gene,v_gene,d_gene,abundance
CASTQSWTGSSTEAFF,TGTGCCAGCACCCAAAGCTGGACGGGGTCGTCCACTGAAGCTTTCTTT,TRBJ1-1,TRBV6-6,NA,few
CASSFNGGGSYNEQFF,TGTGCCAGCAGTTTTAACGGGGGAGGCTCCTACAATGAGCAGTTCTTC,TRBJ2-1,TRBV12-3/TRBV12-4,NA,few
CASSYSAGTGNTEAFF,TGTGCCAGCAGTTACTCTGCCGGGACAGGGAACACTGAAGCTTTCTTT,TRBJ1-1,TRBV6-5,TRBD1,NA
CASSLNTGGNQPQHF,TGCGCCAGCAGCTTAAACACAGGGGGCAATCAGCCCCAGCATTTT,TRBJ1-5,TRBV5-1,TRBD1,few
CASRGRMTDTQYF,TGTGCCAGCAGGGGGCGCATGACAGATACGCAGTATTTT,TRBJ2-3,TRBV27,NA,NA
CASSSKTDTQYF,TGTGCCAGCAGCTCGAAGACAGATACGCAGTATTTT,TRBJ2-3,TRBV5-4,NA,NA
CASSLTGLPHF,TGTGCCAGCAGTTTGACCGGACTACCACATTTT,TRBJ2-3,TRBV12-3/TRBV12-4,NA,NA
CASSLKPIAGGTGELFF,TGTGCCAGCAGCCTGAAACCGATAGCGGGAGGGACCGGGGAGCTGTTTTTT,TRBJ2-2,TRBV4-2,TRBD2,NA
CASSQTDWLVVPLDYGYTF,TGTGCCAGCAGCCAAACTGATTGGTTGGTAGTCCCCTTGGACTATGGCTACACCTTC,TRBJ1-2,TRBV4-2,NA,few
CASSSPTDREHGYTF,TGTGCCAGCAGCTCCCCCACAGACAGAGAGCATGGCTACACCTTC,TRBJ1-2,TRBV7-9,NA,NA
CATSLGQATGELFF,TGTGCCACCAGCCTAGGACAAGCCACCGGGGAGCTGTTTTTT,TRBJ2-2,TRBV15,NA,NA
CASSYLNSNQPQHF,TGTGCCAGCAGTTACCTTAATAGCAATCAGCCCCAGCATTTT,TRBJ1-5,TRBV6-2/TRBV6-3,NA,few
CASGSLDRVIGEKLFF,TGTGCCAGCGGTTCCCTCGACAGGGTCATTGGAGAAAAACTGTTTTTT,TRBJ1-4,TRBV28,TRBD1,NA
CASSPWEAEITGELFF,TGTGCCAGCTCACCATGGGAGGCGGAAATCACCGGGGAGCTGTTTTTT,TRBJ2-2,TRBV18,NA,NA
CASSSSGVPYNEQFF,TGTGCCAGCAGCTCTAGCGGGGTACCCTACAATGAGCAGTTCTTC,TRBJ2-1,TRBV9,TRBD2,NA
CSVRDRSNTGELFF,TGCAGCGTTCGGGACAGATCGAACACCGGGGAGCTGTTTTTT,TRBJ2-2,TRBV29-1,TRBD1,NA
CASRSARGSYNEQFF,TGTGCCAGCAGGTCCGCTAGAGGCTCCTACAATGAGCAGTTCTTC,TRBJ2-1,TRBV12-3/TRBV12-4,NA,few
CASSSVAGVYGYTF,TGTGCCAGCAGTTCAGTCGCAGGGGTATATGGCTACACCTTC,TRBJ1-2,TRBV6-2/TRBV6-3,NA,NA
CASSQVGIERYEQYF,TGTGCCAGCAGCCAAGTAGGAATAGAAAGGTACGAGCAGTACTTC,TRBJ2-7,TRBV3-1,NA,NA
CASSRNYGYTF,TGTGCCAGCAGCCGGAACTATGGCTACACCTTC,TRBJ1-2,TRBV12-3/TRBV12-4,NA,NA
CASSLQGSGYTF,TGTGCCAGCAGCTTACAGGGTTCTGGCTACACCTTC,TRBJ1-2,TRBV11-2,NA,NA
CASSQDSPRYEKLFF,TGTGCCAGCAGCCAAGATTCGCCACGGTATGAAAAACTGTTTTTT,TRBJ1-4,TRBV14,NA,few
CSAPQGARGEQFF,TGCAGTGCTCCTCAGGGGGCCCGAGGGGAGCAGTTCTTC,TRBJ2-1,TRBV20-1,TRBD1,NA
CASSYKQGTPNGYTF,TGTGCCAGCAGTTATAAACAGGGGACACCGAATGGCTACACCTTC,TRBJ1-2,TRBV6-5,TRBD1,NA
CASSYGTSVTYEQYF,TGTGCCAGCAGTTACGGGACTAGCGTCACCTACGAGCAGTACTTC,TRBJ2-7,TRBV6-5,TRBD2,NA
CASSYPDGTNEKLFF,TGTGCCAGCAGTTACCCCGACGGGACTAATGAAAAACTGTTTTTT,TRBJ1-4,TRBV12-3/TRBV12-4,NA,few
CASSRERLAVSNTGELFF,TGTGCCAGTAGTCGGGAAAGGCTAGCGGTTTCGAACACCGGGGAGCTGTTTTTT,TRBJ2-2,TRBV19,TRBD2,NA
CAISGPPGVTDTQYF,TGTGCCATCAGCGGGCCTCCAGGGGTCACAGATACGCAGTATTTT,TRBJ2-3,TRBV10-3,NA,NA
CASSEVGNEQFF,TGTGCCAGCAGTGAAGTAGGGAATGAGCAGTTCTTC,TRBJ2-1,TRBV2,NA,few
CASSLDSARGGKLFF,TGTGCCAGCAGCTTAGACAGTGCTCGTGGTGGAAAACTGTTTTTT,TRBJ1-4,TRBV7-9,NA,NA
CAWTVGAGRTEAFF,TGTGCCTGGACGGTGGGGGCAGGTCGTACTGAAGCTTTCTTT,TRBJ1-1,TRBV30,NA,NA
CATSDLRIKITYEQYF,TGTGCCACCAGTGATTTGCGCATCAAAATAACCTACGAGCAGTACTTC,TRBJ2-7,TRBV24-1,NA,NA
CASAYRGTGSMNTEAFF,TGTGCCAGCGCCTACCGGGGGACAGGCTCCATGAACACTGAAGCTTTCTTT,TRBJ1-1,TRBV6-4,TRBD1,few
CASSESRAGYGYTF,TGTGCCAGCAGTGAATCTAGGGCAGGTTATGGCTACACCTTC,TRBJ1-2,TRBV25-1,NA,NA
CSSGFRGGYTF,TGCAGTTCGGGATTCCGGGGTGGCTACACCTTC,TRBJ1-2,TRBV29-1,NA,few
CASSRGLNTGELFF,TGTGCCAGCAGCCGGGGACTAAACACCGGGGAGCTGTTTTTT,TRBJ2-2,TRBV3-1,TRBD2,NA
CASSYSRGETQYF,TGTGCCAGCAGTTACTCTCGGGGCGAGACCCAGTACTTC,TRBJ2-5,TRBV6-5,NA,NA